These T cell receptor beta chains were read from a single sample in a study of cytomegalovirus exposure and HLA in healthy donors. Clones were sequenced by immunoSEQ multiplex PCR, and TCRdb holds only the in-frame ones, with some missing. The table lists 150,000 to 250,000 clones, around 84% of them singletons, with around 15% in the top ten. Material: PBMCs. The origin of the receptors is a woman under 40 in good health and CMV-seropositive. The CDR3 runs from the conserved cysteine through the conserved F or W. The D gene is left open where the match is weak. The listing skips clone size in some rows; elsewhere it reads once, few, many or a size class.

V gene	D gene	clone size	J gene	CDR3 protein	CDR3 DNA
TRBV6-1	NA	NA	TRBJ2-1	CASSDSTLSYNEQFF	TGTGCCAGCAGTGATAGCACTCTTTCCTACAATGAGCAGTTCTTC
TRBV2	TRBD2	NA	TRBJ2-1	CASSPAGEGYNEQFF	TGTGCCAGCAGTCCCGCCGGGGAGGGCTACAATGAGCAGTTCTTC
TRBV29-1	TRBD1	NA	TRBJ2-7	CSASTGTGGGKQYF	TGCAGCGCGAGCACCGGGACAGGGGGCGGTAAGCAGTACTTC
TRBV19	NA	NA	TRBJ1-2	CASSYRERLGYTF	TGTGCCAGTAGTTATCGGGAGCGCCTGGGCTACACCTTC
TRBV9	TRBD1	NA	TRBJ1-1	CASSVGDSLEAFF	TGTGCCAGCAGCGTGGGGGACAGCCTTGAAGCTTTCTTT
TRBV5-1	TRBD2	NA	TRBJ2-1	CASSLASTSGYNEQFF	TGCGCCAGCAGCTTGGCCAGTACTAGCGGTTACAATGAGCAGTTCTTC
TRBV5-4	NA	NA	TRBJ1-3	CASSFAAVGNTIYF	TGTGCCAGCAGCTTTGCGGCGGTTGGAAACACCATATATTTT
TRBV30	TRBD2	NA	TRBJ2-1	CAWSGEWASGAHGDEQFF	TGTGCCTGGAGTGGGGAGTGGGCTAGCGGAGCCCACGGGGATGAGCAGTTCTTC
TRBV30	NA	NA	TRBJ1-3	CAWRGKGSGNTIYF	TGTGCCTGGCGGGGAAAAGGCTCTGGAAACACCATATATTTT
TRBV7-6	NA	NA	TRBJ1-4	CASSPRWANEKLFF	TGTGCCAGCAGCCCCAGGTGGGCTAATGAAAAACTGTTTTTT
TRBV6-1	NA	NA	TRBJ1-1	CAISRNTEAFF	TGTGCCATATCTAGGAACACTGAAGCTTTCTTT
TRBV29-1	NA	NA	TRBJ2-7	CSVVRLTSSYEQYF	TGCAGCGTTGTCAGGTTGACGAGCTCCTACGAGCAGTACTTC
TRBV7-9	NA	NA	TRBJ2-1	CASSLPGEFEQFF	TGTGCCAGCAGCTTACCCGGGGAGTTTGAGCAGTTCTTC
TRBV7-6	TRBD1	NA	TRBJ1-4	CASSSTGEANEKLFF	TGTGCCAGCAGCTCAACAGGGGAGGCTAATGAAAAACTGTTTTTT
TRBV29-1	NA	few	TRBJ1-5	CSVSTGRNQPQHF	TGCAGCGTCAGTACAGGGCGCAATCAGCCCCAGCATTTT
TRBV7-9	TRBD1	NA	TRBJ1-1	CASSTSDRDSEAFF	TGTGCCAGCAGCACCTCGGACAGGGACTCTGAAGCTTTCTTT
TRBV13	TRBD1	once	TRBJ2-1	CASRPNRQGAYNEQFF	TGTGCCAGCAGACCAAACAGACAGGGTGCCTACAATGAGCAGTTCTTC
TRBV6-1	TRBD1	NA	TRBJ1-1	CASRADRGNTEAFF	TGTGCCAGCAGGGCGGACAGGGGGAACACTGAAGCTTTCTTT
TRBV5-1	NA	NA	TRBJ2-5	CASSLNNGETQYF	TGCGCCAGCAGCTTGAATAATGGCGAGACCCAGTACTTC
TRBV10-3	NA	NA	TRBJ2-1	CAISARVANNEQFF	TGTGCCATCAGTGCTCGGGTGGCAAACAATGAGCAGTTCTTC
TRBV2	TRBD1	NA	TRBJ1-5	CASSGGTGVQPQHF	TGTGCCAGCAGTGGCGGGACAGGGGTTCAGCCCCAGCATTTT
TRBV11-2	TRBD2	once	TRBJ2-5	CASSFASGIPETQYF	TGTGCCAGCAGCTTCGCCAGCGGGATCCCCGAGACCCAGTACTTC
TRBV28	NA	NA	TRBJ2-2	CASSLFRAGELFF	TGTGCCAGCAGTTTGTTTCGGGCCGGGGAGCTGTTTTTT
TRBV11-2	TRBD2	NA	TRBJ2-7	CASRPGGGVHEQYF	TGTGCCAGCCGCCCGGGGGGGGGAGTACACGAGCAGTACTTC
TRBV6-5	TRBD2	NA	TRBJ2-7	CASSAGTKKQQYF	TGTGCCAGCAGTGCCGGGACTAAAAAACAGCAGTACTTC
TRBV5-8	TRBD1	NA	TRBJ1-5	CASSFADRAGQPQHF	TGTGCCAGCAGCTTCGCCGACAGGGCGGGGCAGCCCCAGCATTTT
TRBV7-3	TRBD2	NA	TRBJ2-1	CASSLQGLAGGNEQFF	TGTGCCAGCAGCTTACAGGGACTAGCGGGAGGAAATGAGCAGTTCTTC
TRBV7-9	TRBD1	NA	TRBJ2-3	CASSRGQGAVGTQYF	TGTGCCAGCAGCCGAGGACAGGGGGCAGTTGGTACGCAGTATTTT
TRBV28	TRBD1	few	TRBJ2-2	CAATGTVTGELFF	TGTGCCGCAACCGGGACAGTAACCGGGGAGCTGTTTTTT
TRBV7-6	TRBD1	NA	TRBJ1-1	CASSARQGLNTEAFF	TGTGCCAGCAGCGCCCGACAGGGATTGAACACTGAAGCTTTCTTT
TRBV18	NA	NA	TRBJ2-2	CASSPLATGELFF	TGTGCCAGCTCACCATTGGCCACCGGGGAGCTGTTTTTT
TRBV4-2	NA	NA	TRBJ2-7	CASSQVADTSYEQYF	TGTGCCAGCAGCCAAGTTGCGGACACTTCCTACGAGCAGTACTTC
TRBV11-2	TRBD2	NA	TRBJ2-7	CASSRTQTSFYEQYF	TGTGCCAGCAGCCGAACCCAGACTAGCTTCTACGAGCAGTACTTC
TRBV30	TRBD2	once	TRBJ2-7	CAWSVMGLTPYEQYF	TGTGCCTGGAGTGTAATGGGACTAACGCCCTACGAGCAGTACTTC
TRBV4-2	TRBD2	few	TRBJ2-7	CASSSPRASGTYEQYF	TGTGCCAGCAGCTCTCCCCGGGCTAGCGGGACCTACGAGCAGTACTTC
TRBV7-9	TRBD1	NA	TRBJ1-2	CASSRDRVGGYTF	TGTGCCAGCAGCCGGGACAGGGTCGGTGGCTACACCTTC
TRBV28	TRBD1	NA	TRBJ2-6	CATHRGGANVLTF	TGTGCCACCCACAGGGGTGGGGCCAACGTCCTGACTTTC
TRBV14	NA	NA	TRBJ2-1	CASSQRISGSEQFF	TGTGCCAGCAGCCAACGGATATCGGGATCTGAGCAGTTCTTC
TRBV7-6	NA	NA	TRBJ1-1	CASSSGENTEAFF	TGTGCCAGCAGCTCCGGTGAAAACACTGAAGCTTTCTTT
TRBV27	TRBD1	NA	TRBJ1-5	CASSFRGNLGNQPQHF	TGTGCCAGCAGTTTCAGGGGGAATCTCGGCAATCAGCCCCAGCATTTT
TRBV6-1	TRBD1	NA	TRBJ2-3	CASSEGQVVNTQYF	TGTGCCAGCAGTGAGGGACAGGTCGTTAATACGCAGTATTTT
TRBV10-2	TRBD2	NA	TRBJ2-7	CASSAGTSGGYEQYF	TGCGCCAGCAGTGCTGGGACTAGCGGGGGCTACGAGCAGTACTTC
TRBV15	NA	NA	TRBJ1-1	CATSRDPRGRDTEAFF	TGTGCCACCAGCAGAGATCCTCGGGGTAGGGACACTGAAGCTTTCTTT
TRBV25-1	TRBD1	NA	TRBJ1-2	CASSDPGGYGYTF	TGTGCCAGCAGTGATCCAGGGGGATATGGCTACACCTTC
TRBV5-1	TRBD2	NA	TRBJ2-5	CASSSNVAGAGETQYF	TGCGCCAGCAGCTCCAACGTAGCGGGAGCGGGAGAGACCCAGTACTTC
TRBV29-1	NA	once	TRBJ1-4	CSVAQVEKLFF	TGCAGCGTTGCACAGGTTGAAAAACTGTTTTTT
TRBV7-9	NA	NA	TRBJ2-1	CASSLEAYQGYEQFF	TGTGCCAGCAGCTTAGAGGCGTACCAGGGCTATGAGCAGTTCTTC
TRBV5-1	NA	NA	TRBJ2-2	CASSLEGSTGELFF	TGCGCCAGCAGCTTGGAAGGGAGCACCGGGGAGCTGTTTTTT
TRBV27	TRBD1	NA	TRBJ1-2	CASSFRTGTFYGYTF	TGTGCCAGCAGTTTCCGGACAGGGACTTTCTATGGCTACACCTTC
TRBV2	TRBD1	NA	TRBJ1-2	CASRGDRDRNGYTF	TGTGCCAGCCGAGGGGACAGGGACCGTAATGGCTACACCTTC
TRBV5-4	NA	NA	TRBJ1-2	CASNNDRLSNYGYTF	TGTGCCAGCAATAACGACAGACTCTCTAACTATGGCTACACCTTC
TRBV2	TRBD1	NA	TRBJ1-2	CASSLQGAPDGYTF	TGTGCCAGCAGTTTACAGGGGGCTCCCGATGGCTACACCTTC
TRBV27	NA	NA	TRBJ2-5	CASSFQGSVTQYF	TGTGCCAGCAGTTTTCAGGGATCCGTGACCCAGTACTTC
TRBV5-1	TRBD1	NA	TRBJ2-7	CASSIGQGASYEQYF	TGCGCCAGCAGCATCGGACAGGGGGCATCCTACGAGCAGTACTTC
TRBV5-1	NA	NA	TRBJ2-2	CASSPHGANTGELFF	TGCGCCAGCAGCCCGCACGGGGCGAACACCGGGGAGCTGTTTTTT
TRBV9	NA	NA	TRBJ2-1	CASSPVGSYNEQFF	TGTGCCAGCAGCCCAGTTGGCTCCTACAATGAGCAGTTCTTC
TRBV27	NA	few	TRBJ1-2	CASSRWKGNGDYGYTF	TGTGCCAGCAGCCGATGGAAGGGGAATGGGGACTATGGCTACACCTTC
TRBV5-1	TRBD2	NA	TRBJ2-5	CASSLDLPRGRAKQETQYF	TGCGCCAGCAGCTTGGATCTTCCTCGCGGGAGGGCCAAACAAGAGACCCAGTACTTC
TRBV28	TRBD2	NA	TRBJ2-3	CASRSHSGRQTSTDTQYF	TGTGCCAGCAGGTCCCATAGCGGGCGGCAGACTAGCACAGATACGCAGTATTTT